This T cell receptor beta chain was sequenced during a study of regulatory T cells in long-lasting Graves disease. At the level of the study: Those with persistent Graves' disease had received antithyroid drugs for over 5 years with positive TSH receptor antibodies.

Time point indicated: persistent/refractory GD, antithyroid drugs over 5 years with positive TRAb. PBMCs provided the RNA from which the TCR library was made. Clinicians diagnosed Graves' disease using American Thyroid Association guidelines. From an endocrinology department in Xi'an, China, came the patients. This clonotype came up many times. According to the study, TCR beta libraries were built with iRepertoire HTBI primers and CDR3-region Arm-PCR. Authors' methods: Across the samples, identification revealed some 59 TRBV and 15 or so TRBJ segments. TCRdb called the multiplex PCR reads again in MiXCR, with one record for every CDR3 protein. These V and J calls rely on TCRdb rather than the paper's analysis. The sample holds 500,000 to 700,000 distinct CDR3 sequences, around 30% seen once. The trim removed 2 bases at V and 5 bases at J, leaving 2 bases unmatched. The germline V gene has CDR1 SGHAT and CDR2 FQDESV (reference sequence). This CDR3 is 13 amino acids long.

The chain links TRBV11-1 to TRBJ2-5, with TRBD1 matching 7 bases. The material sequenced was peripheral blood mononuclear cells (PBMCs), taken when the disease was refractory, from a patient treated with antithyroid drugs. The TCR comes from a female donor with Graves disease. The CDR3 region is CASSLRQGETQYF. The CDR3 bases are TGTGCCAGCAGCTTACGACAGGGCGAGACCCAGTACTTC.